This paragraph covers one T cell receptor beta chain sequence. The clone's antigen remains unknown. Qualities for individual bases were not recorded, and no much larger clone is one base off. The record originates from a study of radiation and T cells in renal cell carcinoma (dated by TCRdb to about 2020). Context from the whole study: The samples were drawn from a clinical trial, where primary renal cell carcinomas were treated with 15 Gy of stereotactic body radiation therapy and then removed by nephrectomy 4 weeks afterward. Across all 50 or so samples, 4,016,671 unique CDR3 nucleotide sequences encoding roughly 2.7 million unique CDR3 amino acid sequences were identified. A total of around 53 samples underwent TCR beta sequencing, made up of approximately 26 tumors and about 27 peripheral blood samples. The research as a whole found: Because no pretreatment tumor biopsies were available, whether clonotypes were present in the tumor at baseline could not be determined. Changes in the blood repertoire were not tracked past 4 weeks after treatment. Effects of radiation dose or scheduling on the TCR repertoire could not be addressed with the single-armed trial design. Top tumor clonotypes rose in blood from baseline to 2 weeks post-radiation, then contracted by 4 weeks, suggesting transient expansion of tumor-resident clones.

In the paper's terms, the time point label means: blood 2 weeks post-SBRT. Read against the paper, the sample's treatment or condition label means: 15 Gy SBRT to primary tumor, nephrectomy 4 weeks later. To follow tumor-enriched clonotypes, serial peripheral blood was collected from radiation-treated patients at baseline and at 2 weeks and 4 weeks after SBRT. Renal cell carcinoma with clear cell pathology was present in all patients. Genomic DNA for TCR sequencing was prepared using the QIAamp DNA Blood Mini Kit (Qiagen). The analyses included just those samples that passed every quality control check. The immunoSEQ kit was used, according to the manufacturer's recommendations, to generate TCR beta libraries from genomic DNA. For library preparation, a first multiplex PCR was performed with proprietary primers, followed by a second PCR in which unique barcodes were added, and bead cleanups were performed after each round. A positive control reaction and a negative control reaction, both provided in the kit, were run with every batch of samples. The final libraries underwent checking on an Agilent 4200 TapeStation D1000 ScreenTape, volumetric pooling, and quantification by qPCR. Sequencing was performed on an Illumina NextSeq500 with a MidOutput 150-cycle cartridge, and 156 Read1 and 15 Index1 cycles were run with kit custom primers. The pooled library was loaded at roughly 1 pM with about 20% PhiX control spiked in. In the paper's pipeline: Vendor-processed data were analyzed in R, and a clonotype was defined as all T cells sharing the same CDR3 nucleotide sequence. In the clone abundance analyses, frequencies in each sample were normalized to that sample's 10,000 most abundant clones. Public T cell clones, averaging fewer than five per sample, were removed before analysis. A difference in abundance of at least 32-fold between compartments was used to define tumor-enriched and baseline blood-enriched clonotypes. A beta-binomial differential abundance model was used to identify clonotypes that were expanded or contracted between blood time points. The Baroni-Urbani and Buser coefficient was used to measure tumor-blood repertoire similarity, and groups were compared with two-tailed Wilcoxon tests in R. In its TCRdb copy, this immuneACCESS table keeps in-frame sequences only and misses some clones. Where compared with another copy, unresolved V genes explain less than half of these, and the others have no known cause. V, J and clone size derive from that table, while D and trimming were established from the DNA sequence. Within this sample are 100,000 to 150,000 clones, with around 82% of them counted one time only. The biggest ten clones account for approximately 5% of the sample.

From the germline V gene, CDR1 is MNHNS and CDR2 is SASEGT. Cut back by 3 bases and 4 bases, the V and J ends lie 12 bases apart. Including the terminal cysteine and phenylalanine, the CDR3 comprises 15 residues. Of all the DNA, just the CDR3 is kept, 45 bases in frame from base 1. The starting material was blood, obtained from a patient whose treatment included radiotherapy and nephrectomy. The source is a man between 45 and 60 years old with renal cell carcinoma. The V and J segments used are TRBV6-1 and TRBJ2-2; the D gene assignment is ambiguous. The DNA reads TGTGCCAGCAGTGATTGGTCCTCTAGCACCGGGGAGCTGTTTTTT. Its protein reads: CASSDWSSSTGELFF.